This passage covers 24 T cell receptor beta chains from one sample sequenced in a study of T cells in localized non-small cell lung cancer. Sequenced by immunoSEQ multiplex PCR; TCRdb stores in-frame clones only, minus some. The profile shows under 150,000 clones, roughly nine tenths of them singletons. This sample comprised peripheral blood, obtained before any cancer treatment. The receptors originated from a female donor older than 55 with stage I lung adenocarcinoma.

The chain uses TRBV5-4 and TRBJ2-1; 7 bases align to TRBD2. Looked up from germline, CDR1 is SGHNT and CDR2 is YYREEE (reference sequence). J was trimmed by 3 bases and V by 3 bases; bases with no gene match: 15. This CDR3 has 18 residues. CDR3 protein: CASSSPSAGLPLYNEQFF. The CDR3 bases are TGTGCCAGCAGCTCTCCATCTGCGGGACTACCCCTCTACAATGAGCAGTTCTTC. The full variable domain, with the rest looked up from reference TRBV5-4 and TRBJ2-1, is ETGVTQSPTHLIKTRGQQVTLRCSSQSGHNTVSWYQQALGQGPQFIFQYYREEENGRGNFPPRFSGLQFPNYSSELNVNALELDDSALYLCASSSPSAGLPLYNEQFFGPGTRLTVL.

CDR3 DNA sequence: TGTGCCAGCAGCAGCTCGGACAGGGGAGGGGGTTTCTTT. It specifies CASSSSDRGGGFF. The J gene is TRBJ1-1, the V gene TRBV11-2; 9 nucleotides agree with TRBD1. This CDR3 contains 13 residues. The V gene's germline CDR1 is SGHAT and CDR2 FQNNGV. V was pared by 5 bases and J by 13 bases, with 11 bases of the junction left unmatched.

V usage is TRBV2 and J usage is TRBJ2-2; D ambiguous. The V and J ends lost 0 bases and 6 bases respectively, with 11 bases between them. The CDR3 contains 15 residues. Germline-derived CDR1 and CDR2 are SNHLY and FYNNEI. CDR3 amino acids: CASSEAVSAPGELFF. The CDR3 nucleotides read TGTGCCAGCAGTGAAGCGGTCTCCGCCCCCGGGGAGCTGTTTTTT.

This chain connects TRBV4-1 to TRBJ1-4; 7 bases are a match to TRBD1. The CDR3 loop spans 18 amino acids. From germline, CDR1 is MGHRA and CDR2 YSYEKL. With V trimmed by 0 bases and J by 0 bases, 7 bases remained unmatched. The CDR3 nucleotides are TGCGCCAGCAGCCAAGATCGAGGGGGGACAGCAACTAATGAAAAACTGTTTTTT. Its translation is CASSQDRGGTATNEKLFF.

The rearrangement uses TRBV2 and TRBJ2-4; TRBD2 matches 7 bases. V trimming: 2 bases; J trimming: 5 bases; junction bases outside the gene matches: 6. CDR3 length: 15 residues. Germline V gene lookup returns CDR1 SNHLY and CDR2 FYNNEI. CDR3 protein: CASSERAGRENIQYF. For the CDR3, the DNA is TGTGCCAGCAGTGAACGGGCAGGGAGGGAAAACATTCAGTACTTC.

The CDR3 coding sequence is TGTGCCAGCAGGCCCGGGACTAGCGGGAGGAATGAGCAGTTCTTC. Protein product: CASRPGTSGRNEQFF. The rearrangement uses TRBV28 and TRBJ2-1, with 15 bases aligning to TRBD2. Germline V CDR1 and CDR2: MDHEN, SYDVKM. The CDR3 has 15 residues. With 6 bases clipped from V and 7 bases from J, the junction kept 4 bases outside the gene matches.

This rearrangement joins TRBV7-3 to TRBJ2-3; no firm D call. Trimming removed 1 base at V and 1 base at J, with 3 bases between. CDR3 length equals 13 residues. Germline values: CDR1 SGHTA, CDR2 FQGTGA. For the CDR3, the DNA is TGTGCCAGCAGCTTAATGGGCACAGATACGCAGTATTTT. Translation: CASSLMGTDTQYF.

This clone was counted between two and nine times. The CDR3 is CASSPTLRATDTQYF. The DNA for the CDR3 is TGTGCCAGCAGCCCGACACTCAGGGCCACAGATACGCAGTATTTT. The chain is built from TRBV7-9 and TRBJ2-3; tentative D call: TRBD1 (5 bases). Trimming left V 5 bases short and J 2 bases short, with 14 bases between. From germline, CDR1 is SEHNR and CDR2 FQNEAQ (reference sequence). The CDR3 is made up of 15 amino acids.

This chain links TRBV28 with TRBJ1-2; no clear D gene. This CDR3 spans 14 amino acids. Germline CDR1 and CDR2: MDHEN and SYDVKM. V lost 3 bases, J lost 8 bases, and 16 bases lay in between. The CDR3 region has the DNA TGTGCCAGCAGTTTCCCAGTGGAGGTAGGGGGCTACACCTTC. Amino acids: CASSFPVEVGGYTF.

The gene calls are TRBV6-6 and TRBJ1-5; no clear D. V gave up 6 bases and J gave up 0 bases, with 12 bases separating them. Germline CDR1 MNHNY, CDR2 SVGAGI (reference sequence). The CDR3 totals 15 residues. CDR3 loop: CASSPPRGSNQPQHF. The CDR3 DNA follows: TGTGCCAGCAGCCCCCCGCGGGGTAGCAATCAGCCCCAGCATTTT.

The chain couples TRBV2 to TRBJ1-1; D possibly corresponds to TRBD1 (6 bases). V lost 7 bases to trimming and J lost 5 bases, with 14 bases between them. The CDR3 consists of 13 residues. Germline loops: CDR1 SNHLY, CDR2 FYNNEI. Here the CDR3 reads CASIPQGQTEAFF. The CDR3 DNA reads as TGTGCCAGCATTCCCCAGGGGCAAACTGAAGCTTTCTTT. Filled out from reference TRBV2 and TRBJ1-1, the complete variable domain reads EPEVTQTPSHQVTQMGQEVILRCVPISNHLYFYWYRQILGQKVEFLVSFYNNEISEKSEIFDDQFSVERPDGSNFTLKIRSTKLEDSAMYFCASIPQGQTEAFFGQGTRLTVV.

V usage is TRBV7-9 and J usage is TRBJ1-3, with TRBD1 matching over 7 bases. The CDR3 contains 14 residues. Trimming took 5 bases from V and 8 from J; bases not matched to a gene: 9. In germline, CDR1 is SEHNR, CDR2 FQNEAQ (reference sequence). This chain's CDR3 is CASSRRGLRDTIYF. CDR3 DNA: TGTGCCAGCAGCCGGAGGGGGCTGCGGGACACCATATATTTT.

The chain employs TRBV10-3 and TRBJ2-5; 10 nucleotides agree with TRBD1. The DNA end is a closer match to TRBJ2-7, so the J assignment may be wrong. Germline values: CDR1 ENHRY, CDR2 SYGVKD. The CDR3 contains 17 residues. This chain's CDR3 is CAISDSTGQGENYEQYF. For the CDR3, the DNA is TGTGCCATCAGTGACAGTACTGGACAGGGGGAAAACTACGAGCAGTACTTC.

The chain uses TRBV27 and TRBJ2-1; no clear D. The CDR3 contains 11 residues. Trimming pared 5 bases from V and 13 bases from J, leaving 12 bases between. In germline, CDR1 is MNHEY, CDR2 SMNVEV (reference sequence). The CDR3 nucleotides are TGTGCCAGCAGTAGTAGTGGAGTACAGTTCTTC. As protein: CASSSSGVQFF.

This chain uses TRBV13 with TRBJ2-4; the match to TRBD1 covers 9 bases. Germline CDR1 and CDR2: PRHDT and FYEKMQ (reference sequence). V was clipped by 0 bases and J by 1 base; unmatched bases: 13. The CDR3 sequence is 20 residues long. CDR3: CASSLGRDRDVLRAKNIQYF. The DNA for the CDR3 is TGTGCCAGCAGCTTAGGGAGGGACAGGGACGTTCTGAGGGCCAAAAACATTCAGTACTTC.

The CDR3 DNA follows: TGTGCCAGCAGCCGTGGGGGAAGGACTAGCGGGGAGACCCAGTACTTC. It encodes CASSRGGRTSGETQYF. The chain has TRBV7-3 and TRBJ2-5; 11 positions agree with TRBD2. The germline CDR1 and CDR2 sequences are SGHTA and FQGTGA. This CDR3 spans 16 amino acids. Germline trimming cut 5 bases from V and 5 bases from J; bases unmatched to any gene: 10. Full variable domain (rest looked up from reference TRBV7-3 and TRBJ2-5): GAGVSQTPSNKVTEKGKYVELRCDPISGHTALYWYRQSLGQGPEFLIYFQGTGAADDSGLPNDRFFAVRPEGSVSTLKIQRTERGDSAVYLCASSRGGRTSGETQYFGPGTRLLVL.

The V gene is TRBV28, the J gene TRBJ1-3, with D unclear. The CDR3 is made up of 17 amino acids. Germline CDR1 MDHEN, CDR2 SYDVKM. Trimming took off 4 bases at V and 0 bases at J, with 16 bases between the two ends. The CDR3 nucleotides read TGTGCCAGCAGTTCCGCCGGGGTCCCAAGCTCTGGAAACACCATATATTTT. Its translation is CASSSAGVPSSGNTIYF.

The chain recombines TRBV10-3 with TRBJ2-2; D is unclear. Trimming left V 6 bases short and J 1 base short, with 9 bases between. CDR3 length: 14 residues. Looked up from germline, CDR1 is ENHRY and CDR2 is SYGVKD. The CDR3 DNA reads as TGTGCCATCAGAACGACGGGGAACACCGGGGAGCTGTTTTTT. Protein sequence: CAIRTTGNTGELFF.

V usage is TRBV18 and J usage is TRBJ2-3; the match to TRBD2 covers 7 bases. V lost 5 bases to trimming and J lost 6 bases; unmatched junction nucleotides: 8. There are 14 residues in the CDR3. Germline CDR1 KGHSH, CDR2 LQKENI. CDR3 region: CASSVRERVDTQYF. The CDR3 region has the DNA TGTGCCAGCTCAGTGCGGGAGCGGGTGGATACGCAGTATTTT. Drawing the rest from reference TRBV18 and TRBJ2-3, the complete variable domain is NAGVMQNPRHLVRRRGQEARLRCSPMKGHSHVYWYRQLPEEGLKFMVYLQKENIIDESGMPKERFSAEFPKEGPSILRIQQVVRGDSAAYFCASSVRERVDTQYFGPGTRLTVL.

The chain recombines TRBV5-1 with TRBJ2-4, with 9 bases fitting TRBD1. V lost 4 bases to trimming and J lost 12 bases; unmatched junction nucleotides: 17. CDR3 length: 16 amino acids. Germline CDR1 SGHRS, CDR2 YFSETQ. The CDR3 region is CASSISPGTGNGDQYF. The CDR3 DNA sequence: TGCGCCAGCAGCATAAGTCCCGGGACAGGGAATGGGGATCAGTACTTC.

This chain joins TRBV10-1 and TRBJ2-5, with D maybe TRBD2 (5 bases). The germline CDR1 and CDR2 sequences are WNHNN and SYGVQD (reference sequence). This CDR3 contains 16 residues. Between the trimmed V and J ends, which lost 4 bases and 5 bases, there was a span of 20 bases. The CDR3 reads CASSAKRGLLRETQYF. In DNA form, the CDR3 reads TGCGCCAGCAGTGCTAAAAGAGGGCTCTTACGGGAGACCCAGTACTTC.

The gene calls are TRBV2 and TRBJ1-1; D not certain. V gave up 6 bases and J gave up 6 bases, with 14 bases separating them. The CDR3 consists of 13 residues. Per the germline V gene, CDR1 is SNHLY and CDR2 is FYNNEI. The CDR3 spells CASRWQPPAEAFF. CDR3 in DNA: TGTGCCAGCAGGTGGCAGCCTCCCGCTGAAGCTTTCTTT.

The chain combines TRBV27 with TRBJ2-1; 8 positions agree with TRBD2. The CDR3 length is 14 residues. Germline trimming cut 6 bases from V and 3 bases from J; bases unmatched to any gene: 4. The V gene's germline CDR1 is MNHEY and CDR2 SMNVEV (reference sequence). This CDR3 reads CASRVAGYYNEQFF. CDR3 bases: TGTGCCAGCAGGGTAGCGGGGTACTACAATGAGCAGTTCTTC.

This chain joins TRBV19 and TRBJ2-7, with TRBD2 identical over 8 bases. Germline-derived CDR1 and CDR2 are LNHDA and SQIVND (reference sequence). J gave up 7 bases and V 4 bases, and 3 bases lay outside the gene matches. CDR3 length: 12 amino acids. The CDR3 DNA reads TGTGCCAGTAGTAAAAGCGGGAGTGAGCAGTACTTC. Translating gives CASSKSGSEQYF.